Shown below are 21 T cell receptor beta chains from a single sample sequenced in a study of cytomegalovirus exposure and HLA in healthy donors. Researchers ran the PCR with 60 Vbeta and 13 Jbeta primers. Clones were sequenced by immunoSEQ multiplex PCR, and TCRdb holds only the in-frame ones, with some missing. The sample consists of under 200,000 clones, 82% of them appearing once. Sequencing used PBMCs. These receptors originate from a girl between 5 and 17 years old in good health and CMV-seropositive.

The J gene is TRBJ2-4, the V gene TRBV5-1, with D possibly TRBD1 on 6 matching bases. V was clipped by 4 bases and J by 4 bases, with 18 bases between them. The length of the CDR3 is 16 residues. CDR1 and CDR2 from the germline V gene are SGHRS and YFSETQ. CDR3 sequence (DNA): TGCGCCAGCAGCGGGGGCGATCAGAGGGGGAAAAACATTCAGTACTTC. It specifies CASSGGDQRGKNIQYF.

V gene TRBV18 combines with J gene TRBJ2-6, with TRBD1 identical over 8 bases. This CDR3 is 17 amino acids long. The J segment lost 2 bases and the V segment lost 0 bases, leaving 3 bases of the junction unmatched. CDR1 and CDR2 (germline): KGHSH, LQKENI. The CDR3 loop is CASSPPDRATGANVLTF. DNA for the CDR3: TGTGCCAGCTCACCACCGGACAGGGCTACTGGGGCCAACGTCCTGACTTTC.

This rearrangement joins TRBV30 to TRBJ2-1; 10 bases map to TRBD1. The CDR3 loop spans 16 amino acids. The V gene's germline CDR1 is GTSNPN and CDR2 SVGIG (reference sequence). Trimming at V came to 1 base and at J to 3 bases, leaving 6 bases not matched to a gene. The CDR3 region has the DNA TGTGCCTGGAGTGGCAGGACAGGGGGAAACTACAATGAGCAGTTCTTC. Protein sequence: CAWSGRTGGNYNEQFF.

CDR3 bases: TGTGCCAGCAGCGCCCTAAGGGGGTCTGGAAACACCATATATTTT. Translation: CASSALRGSGNTIYF. V and J are TRBV11-2 and TRBJ1-3, with D perhaps matching TRBD1 (6 bases). V was trimmed by 5 bases and J by 1 base, leaving 12 bases between them. Germline V lookup: CDR1 SGHAT, CDR2 FQNNGV. CDR3 length equals 15 residues.

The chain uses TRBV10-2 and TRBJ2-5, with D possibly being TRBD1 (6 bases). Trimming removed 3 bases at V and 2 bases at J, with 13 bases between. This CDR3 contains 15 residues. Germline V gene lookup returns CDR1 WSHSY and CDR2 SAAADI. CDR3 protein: CASSDGTREQETQYF. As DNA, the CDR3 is TGCGCCAGCAGTGATGGGACAAGAGAACAAGAGACCCAGTACTTC.

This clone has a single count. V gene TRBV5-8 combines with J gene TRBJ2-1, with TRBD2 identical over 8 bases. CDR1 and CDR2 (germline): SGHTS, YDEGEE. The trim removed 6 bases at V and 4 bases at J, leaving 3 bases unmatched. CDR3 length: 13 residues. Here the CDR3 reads CASKGLVYNEQFF. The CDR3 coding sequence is TGTGCCAGCAAGGGACTAGTATACAATGAGCAGTTCTTC. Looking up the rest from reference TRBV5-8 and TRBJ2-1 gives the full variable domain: EAGVTQSPTHLIKTRGQQATLRCSPISGHTSVYWYQQALGLGLQFLLWYDEGEERNRGNFPPRFSGRQFPNYSSELNVNALELEDSALYLCASKGLVYNEQFFGPGTRLTVL.

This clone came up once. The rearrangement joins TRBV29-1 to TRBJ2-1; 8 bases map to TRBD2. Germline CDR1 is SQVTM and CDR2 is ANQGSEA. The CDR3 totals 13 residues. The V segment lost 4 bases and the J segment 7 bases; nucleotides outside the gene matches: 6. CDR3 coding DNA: TGCAGCGTTGGACTAGCGACTTTAAATGAGCAGTTCTTC. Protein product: CSVGLATLNEQFF.

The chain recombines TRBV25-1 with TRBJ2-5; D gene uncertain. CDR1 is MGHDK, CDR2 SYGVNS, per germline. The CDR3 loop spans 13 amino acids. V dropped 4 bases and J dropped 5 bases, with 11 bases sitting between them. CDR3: CASSVGPGETQYF. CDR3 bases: TGTGCCAGCAGTGTGGGTCCCGGGGAGACCCAGTACTTC.

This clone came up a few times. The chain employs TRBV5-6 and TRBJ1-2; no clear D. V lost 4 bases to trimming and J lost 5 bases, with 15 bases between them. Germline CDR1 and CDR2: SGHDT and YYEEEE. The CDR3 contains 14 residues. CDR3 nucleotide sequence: TGTGCCAGCAGCGCGAACGAGGCACGTTATGGCTACACCTTC. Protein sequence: CASSANEARYGYTF.

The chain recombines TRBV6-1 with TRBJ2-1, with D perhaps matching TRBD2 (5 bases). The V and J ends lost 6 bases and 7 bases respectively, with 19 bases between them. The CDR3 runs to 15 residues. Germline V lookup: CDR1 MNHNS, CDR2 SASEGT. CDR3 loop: CASSAVRSGGNEQFF. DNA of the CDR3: TGTGCCAGCAGCGCTGTCCGGTCGGGCGGGAATGAGCAGTTCTTC.

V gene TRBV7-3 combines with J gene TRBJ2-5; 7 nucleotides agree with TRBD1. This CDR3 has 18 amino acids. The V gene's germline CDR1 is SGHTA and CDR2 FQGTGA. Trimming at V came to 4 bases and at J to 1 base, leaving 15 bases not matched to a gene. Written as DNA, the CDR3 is TGTGCCAGCAGCTCCCTGGGGTGGGGGACAGTGCTCCAAGAGACCCAGTACTTC. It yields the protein CASSSLGWGTVLQETQYF.

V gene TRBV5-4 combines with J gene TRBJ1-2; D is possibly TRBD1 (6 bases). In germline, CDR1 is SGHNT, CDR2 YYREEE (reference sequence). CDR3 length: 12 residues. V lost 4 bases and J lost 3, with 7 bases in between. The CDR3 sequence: CASSPGDYGYTF. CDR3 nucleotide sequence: TGTGCCAGCAGCCCAGGGGACTATGGCTACACCTTC.

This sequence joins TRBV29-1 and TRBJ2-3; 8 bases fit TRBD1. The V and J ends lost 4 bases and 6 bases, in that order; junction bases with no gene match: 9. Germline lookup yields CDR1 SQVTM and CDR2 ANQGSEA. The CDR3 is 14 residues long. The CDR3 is CSVARGQVYDTQYF. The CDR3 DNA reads TGCAGCGTTGCCAGGGGACAGGTGTACGATACGCAGTATTTT.

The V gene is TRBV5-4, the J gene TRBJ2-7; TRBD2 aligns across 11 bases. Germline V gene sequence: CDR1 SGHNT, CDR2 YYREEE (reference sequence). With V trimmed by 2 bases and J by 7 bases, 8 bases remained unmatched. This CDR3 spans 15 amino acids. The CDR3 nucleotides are TGTGCCAGCAGCTTTATAGCGGGAGGGCCGGAAGAGCAGTACTTC. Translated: CASSFIAGGPEEQYF.

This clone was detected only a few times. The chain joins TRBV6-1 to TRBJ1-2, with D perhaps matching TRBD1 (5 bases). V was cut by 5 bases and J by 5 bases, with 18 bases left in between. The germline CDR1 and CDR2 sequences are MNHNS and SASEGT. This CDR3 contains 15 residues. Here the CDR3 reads CASSQGRASGYGYTF. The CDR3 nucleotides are TGTGCCAGCAGTCAGGGAAGGGCTTCGGGTTATGGCTACACCTTC.

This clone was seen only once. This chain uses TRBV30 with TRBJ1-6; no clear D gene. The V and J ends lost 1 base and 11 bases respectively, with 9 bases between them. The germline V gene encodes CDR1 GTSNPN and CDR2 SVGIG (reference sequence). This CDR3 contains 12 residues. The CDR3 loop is CAWSGLAAPLHF. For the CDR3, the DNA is TGTGCCTGGAGTGGCTTGGCCGCACCCCTCCACTTT.

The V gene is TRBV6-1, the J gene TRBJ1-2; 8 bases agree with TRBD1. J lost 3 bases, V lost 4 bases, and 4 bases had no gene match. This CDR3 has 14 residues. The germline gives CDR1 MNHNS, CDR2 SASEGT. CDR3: CASSGDRTYYGYTF. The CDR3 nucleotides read TGTGCCAGCAGTGGGGACAGGACCTACTATGGCTACACCTTC.

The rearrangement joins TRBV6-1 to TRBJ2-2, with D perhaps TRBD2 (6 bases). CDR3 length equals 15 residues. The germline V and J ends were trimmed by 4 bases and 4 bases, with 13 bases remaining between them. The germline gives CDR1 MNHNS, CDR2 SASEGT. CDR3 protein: CASSVGGSGTGELFF. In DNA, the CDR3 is TGTGCCAGCAGTGTGGGAGGTTCGGGCACCGGGGAGCTGTTTTTT.

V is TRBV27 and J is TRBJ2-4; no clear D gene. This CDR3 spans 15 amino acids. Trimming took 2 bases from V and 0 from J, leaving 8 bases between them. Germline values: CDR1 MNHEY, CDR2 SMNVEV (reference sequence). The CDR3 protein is CASSLTRLAKNIQYF. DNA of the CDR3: TGTGCCAGCAGTTTAACGCGGTTAGCCAAAAACATTCAGTACTTC.

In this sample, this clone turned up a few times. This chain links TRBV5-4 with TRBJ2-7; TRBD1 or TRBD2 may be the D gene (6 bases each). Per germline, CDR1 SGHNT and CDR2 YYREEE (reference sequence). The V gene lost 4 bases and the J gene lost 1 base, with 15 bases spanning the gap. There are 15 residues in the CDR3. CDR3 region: CASSLEGHASYEQYF. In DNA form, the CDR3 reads TGTGCCAGCAGCCTGGAGGGACACGCGTCCTACGAGCAGTACTTC.

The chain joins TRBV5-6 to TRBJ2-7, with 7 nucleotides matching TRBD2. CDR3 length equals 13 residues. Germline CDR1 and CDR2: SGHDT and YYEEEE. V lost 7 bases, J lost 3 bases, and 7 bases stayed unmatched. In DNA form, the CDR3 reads TGTGCCAGCCGAGCGGGACCCCTCTACGAGCAGTACTTC. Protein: CASRAGPLYEQYF.